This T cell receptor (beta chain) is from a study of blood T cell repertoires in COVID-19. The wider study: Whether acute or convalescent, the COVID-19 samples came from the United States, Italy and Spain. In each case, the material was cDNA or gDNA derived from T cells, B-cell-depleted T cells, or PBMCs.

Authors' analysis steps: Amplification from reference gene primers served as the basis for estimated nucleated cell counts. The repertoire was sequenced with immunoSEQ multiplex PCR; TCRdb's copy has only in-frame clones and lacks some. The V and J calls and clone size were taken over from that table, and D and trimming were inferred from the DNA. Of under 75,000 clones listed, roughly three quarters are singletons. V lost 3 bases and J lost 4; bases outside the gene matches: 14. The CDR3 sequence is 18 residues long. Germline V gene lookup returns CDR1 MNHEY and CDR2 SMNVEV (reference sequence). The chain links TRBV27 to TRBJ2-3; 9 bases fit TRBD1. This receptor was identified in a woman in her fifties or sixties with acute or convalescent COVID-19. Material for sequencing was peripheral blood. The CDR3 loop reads CASSLVGGWDRASDTQYF. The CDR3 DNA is TGTGCCAGCAGTTTGGTCGGAGGGTGGGACAGGGCCTCAGATACGCAGTATTTT.